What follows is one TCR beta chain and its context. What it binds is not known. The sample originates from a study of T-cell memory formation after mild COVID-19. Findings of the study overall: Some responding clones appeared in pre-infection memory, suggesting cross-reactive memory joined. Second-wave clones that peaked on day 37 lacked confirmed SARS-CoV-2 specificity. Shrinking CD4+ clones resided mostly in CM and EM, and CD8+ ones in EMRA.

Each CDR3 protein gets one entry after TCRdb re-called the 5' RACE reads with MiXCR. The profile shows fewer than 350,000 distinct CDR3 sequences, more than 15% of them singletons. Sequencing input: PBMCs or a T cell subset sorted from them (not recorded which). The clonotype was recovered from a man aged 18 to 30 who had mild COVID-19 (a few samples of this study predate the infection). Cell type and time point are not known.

The CDR3 protein is CASSGTGRNYGYTF. In nucleotides, the CDR3 is TGTGCCAGCAGTGGGACAGGACGAAACTATGGCTACACCTTC. This chain connects TRBV12-3 or TRBV12-4 to TRBJ1-2, with 8 bases lining up with TRBD1. This CDR3 comprises 14 residues. J gave up 2 bases and V 5 bases, and 4 bases lay outside the gene matches.